Listed below are T cell receptor beta chains from one sample, sequenced in a study of T-cell reconstitution after alpha-beta-depleted transplantation in children. TCRdb passed the PCR reads through MiXCR, listing each CDR3 protein once. The sample carries approximately 500,000 distinct CDR3 sequences, roughly a tenth recorded once. Sequenced here: PBMCs, sampled before TCRalphabeta/CD19-depleted stem cell transplant. These receptors originate from a child younger than 10 with inherited bone marrow failure, due to receive a stem cell transplant. CDR3s include the opening cysteine and the closing phenylalanine or tryptophan. D genes are given only for firm matches. Expanded clones are given a class, and other clones once, few, many or no size at all.

J gene,V gene,D gene,CDR3 length,clone size,CDR3 protein,CDR3 DNA
TRBJ1-5,TRBV27,-,14,many,CASSLYGGPGPQHF,TGTGCCAGCAGTTTATATGGGGGGCCGGGGCCCCAGCATTTT
TRBJ2-5,TRBV28,-,16,-,CASSSDGELKGETQYF,TGTGCCAGCAGTTCCGACGGGGAGTTAAAGGGGGAGACCCAGTACTTC
TRBJ1-6,TRBV7-9,-,14,many,CASSWQGGNSPLHF,TGTGCCAGCAGCTGGCAGGGAGGGAATTCACCCCTCCACTTT
TRBJ2-5,TRBV24-1,-,14,-,CATSDGAGGETQYF,TGTGCCACCAGTGATGGGGCCGGCGGAGAGACCCAGTACTTC
TRBJ2-2,TRBV5-1,TRBD1,19,-,CASSGPLGSGTGGSGELFF,TGCGCCAGCAGCGGGCCTTTAGGTTCCGGGACAGGGGGCTCCGGGGAGCTGTTTTTT
TRBJ2-3,TRBV20-1,-,13,many,CSAKTGAGTTQYF,TGCAGTGCCAAGACGGGAGCGGGCACTACGCAGTATTTT
TRBJ1-1,TRBV20-1,TRBD1,16,-,CSAPQGTGDLNTEAFF,TGCAGTGCTCCTCAGGGGACAGGTGATCTGAACACTGAAGCTTTCTTT
TRBJ1-5,TRBV6-5,TRBD1,16,many,CASSYSKGAGEQPQHF,TGTGCCAGCAGTTACTCCAAGGGGGCAGGGGAGCAGCCCCAGCATTTT
TRBJ2-5,TRBV5-4,-,14,many,CASSLAAYQETQYF,TGTGCCAGCAGCTTAGCGGCGTACCAAGAGACCCAGTACTTC
TRBJ2-7,TRBV3-1,TRBD2,21,few,CASSQGKDRGEALAHGYEQYF,TGTGCCAGCAGCCAAGGGAAGGATCGGGGGGAGGCACTAGCCCACGGATACGAGCAGTACTTC
TRBJ2-1,TRBV5-1,TRBD2,17,many,CASSINGGSMSYNEQFF,TGCGCCAGCAGCATTAACGGGGGGTCTATGTCCTACAATGAGCAGTTCTTC
TRBJ2-7,TRBV20-1,-,13,-,CSARAGGILEQYF,TGCAGTGCTAGAGCCGGTGGGATTCTCGAGCAGTACTTC
TRBJ2-1,TRBV25-1,-,14,many,CASPASSSYNEQFF,TGTGCCTCCCCGGCCTCTAGCTCCTACAATGAGCAGTTCTTC
TRBJ1-5,TRBV4-3,-,15,many,CASSQDRGYNQPQHF,TGCGCCAGCAGCCAAGACAGGGGTTACAATCAGCCCCAGCATTTT
TRBJ2-1,TRBV5-1,-,14,-,CASSPQRVHNELFF,TGCGCCAGCAGCCCCCAGCGGGTCCACAATGAGCTGTTCTTC
TRBJ2-5,TRBV7-2,TRBD2,16,many,CASSLGLAGGQETQYF,TGTGCCAGCAGCCTTGGACTAGCGGGAGGACAAGAGACCCAGTACTTC
TRBJ2-7,TRBV20-1,-,12,many,CSAWGRAYEQYF,TGCAGTGCTTGGGGACGGGCCTACGAGCAGTACTTC
TRBJ2-3,TRBV6-1,-,15,-,CASPQRGRAPDTQYF,TGTGCCAGCCCGCAAAGGGGGAGGGCCCCAGATACGCAGTATTTT
TRBJ1-5,TRBV19,-,16,-,CASSPYPRVRGQPQHF,TGTGCCAGTAGTCCCTACCCCAGGGTTAGGGGGCAGCCCCAGCATTTT
TRBJ2-7,TRBV11-2,-,13,many,CASSLVQGVGQYF,TGTGCCAGCAGCTTAGTTCAAGGGGTTGGGCAGTACTTC
TRBJ2-7,TRBV28,TRBD2,15,many,CASSSPSGGAYEQYF,TGTGCCAGCAGTTCCCCATCGGGGGGGGCCTACGAGCAGTACTTC
TRBJ2-1,TRBV3-1,-,13,many,CASSPQIAYEQFF,TGTGCCAGCAGCCCTCAGATCGCCTATGAGCAGTTCTTC
TRBJ2-7,TRBV12-3/TRBV12-4,TRBD2,14,many,CASSWGGRRYEQYF,TGTGCCAGCAGTTGGGGCGGGAGAAGGTACGAGCAGTACTTC
TRBJ1-5,TRBV28,-,16,many,CASIWGGAEGDQPQHF,TGTGCCAGCATCTGGGGAGGGGCAGAGGGGGATCAGCCCCAGCATTTT
TRBJ2-1,TRBV7-2,TRBD2,15,many,CASSLTSGRYNEQFF,TGTGCCAGCAGCCTAACTAGCGGGAGGTACAATGAGCAGTTCTTC
TRBJ2-7,TRBV28,TRBD1,16,many,CASSLSLGQGVYEQYF,TGTGCCAGCAGTTTAAGCCTAGGACAGGGGGTTTACGAGCAGTACTTC
TRBJ2-3,TRBV7-2,-,14,few,CASSLGLNGGTQYF,TGTGCCAGCAGCTTAGGCCTCAATGGGGGTACGCAGTATTTT
TRBJ2-7,TRBV5-6,TRBD2,15,-,CASNRPAGGHYEQYF,TGTGCCAGCAACCGACCTGCGGGGGGTCACTACGAGCAGTACTTC
TRBJ2-3,TRBV7-2,-,15,many,CASSPGLGSGDTQYF,TGTGCCAGCAGCCCTGGTTTGGGAAGTGGAGATACGCAGTATTTT
TRBJ2-4,TRBV30,-,13,-,CAWSVDPRDIQYF,TGTGCCTGGAGTGTGGACCCTAGGGACATTCAGTACTTC
TRBJ1-2,TRBV30,TRBD1,17,-,CAWRVGTGETDSYGYTF,TGTGCCTGGAGGGTAGGGACAGGCGAAACCGACTCCTATGGCTACACCTTC
TRBJ2-2,TRBV9,-,16,many,CASSVVTGTYTGELFF,TGTGCCAGCAGCGTAGTCACGGGCACCTATACCGGGGAGCTGTTTTTT
TRBJ2-7,TRBV28,-,16,many,CASISGGLGSSYEQYF,TGTGCCAGCATTTCCGGGGGCCTAGGGAGCTCCTACGAGCAGTACTTC
TRBJ2-5,TRBV6-5,-,14,many,CASSYWGRQETQYF,TGTGCCAGCAGTTACTGGGGGAGGCAAGAGACCCAGTACTTC
TRBJ1-1,TRBV27,TRBD1,15,many,CASSVRGFGETEAFF,TGTGCCAGCAGTGTCAGGGGGTTTGGAGAAACTGAAGCTTTCTTT
TRBJ2-7,TRBV10-3,-,14,many,CAISEPTNARPQYF,TGTGCCATCAGTGAGCCAACAAATGCCAGGCCGCAGTACTTC
TRBJ2-7,TRBV20-1,-,12,many,CSDRQISYEQYF,TGCAGTGACCGGCAGATTTCCTACGAGCAGTACTTC
TRBJ2-6,TRBV7-6,-,15,few,CASSSTGPAANVLTF,TGTGCCAGCAGCTCAACAGGGCCGGCGGCCAACGTCCTGACTTTC
TRBJ2-3,TRBV5-5,-,14,-,CASSFGGGADMQYF,TGTGCCAGCAGCTTCGGCGGGGGCGCAGATATGCAGTATTTT
TRBJ2-7,TRBV25-1,-,15,many,CASSDPQQGAYEQYF,TGTGCCAGCAGTGATCCCCAACAGGGAGCCTACGAGCAGTACTTC
TRBJ2-7,TRBV27,TRBD2,16,-,CASSLGALAGVHEQYF,TGTGCCAGCAGTTTAGGAGCCCTAGCGGGCGTACACGAGCAGTACTTC
TRBJ2-3,TRBV5-1,-,15,few,CASSFGPTFMDTQYF,TGCGCCAGCAGCTTTGGACCGACCTTCATGGATACGCAGTATTTT
TRBJ2-3,TRBV20-1,-,13,many,CSAKGRHTDTQYF,TGCAGTGCTAAAGGGCGACACACAGATACGCAGTATTTT